Reported below is one T cell receptor beta chain. This record comes from a study of control samples from healthy donors and cancer patients. Germline CDR1 reads MRHNA; CDR2 reads SNTAGT. Deletions cut 4 bases from V and 0 bases from J, with 22 bases between. The CDR3 has 19 residues. Clones were sequenced by immunoSEQ multiplex PCR, and TCRdb holds only the in-frame ones, with some missing. This sample yields more than 9,500 clones, of which approximately 88% are seen a single time; less than 3.5% belongs to the top ten. The source is a male donor with melanoma. The specimen was formalin-fixed, paraffin-embedded tissue. The chain joins TRBV6-4 to TRBJ2-1, with unresolved D. The CDR3 protein is CASSVRPVFATSSYNEQFF. In DNA, the CDR3 is TGTGCCAGCAGTGTCCGACCCGTTTTTGCGACAAGCTCCTACAATGAGCAGTTCTTC.